This T cell receptor (beta chain) came from a study of blood T cell repertoires in COVID-19. Study summary: COVID-19 samples, acute and convalescent, were from the United States, Italy and Spain. PBMCs, B-cell-depleted T cells, or T cells were the source of the cDNA or gDNA that made up the material.

Per the study methods: Cell counts per sample came from amplifying reference gene primers. Generated by immunoSEQ multiplex PCR, the TCRdb table keeps only in-frame clones and is missing some. The V and J calls and clone size were taken over from that table, and D and trimming were inferred from the DNA. The sample lists 250,000 or so clones; over 80% were seen once. Trimming took 6 bases from V and 7 from J, leaving 13 bases between them. The CDR3 length is 14 residues. Germline loops: CDR1 MNHEY, CDR2 SMNVEV (reference sequence). This TCR was sampled from a man aged 25-45 years who had recovered from COVID-19. The sample consisted of peripheral blood. The V gene is TRBV27, the J gene TRBJ1-6; TRBD1 is a possible D gene (5 bases). This chain's CDR3 is CASRPGGGNSPLHF. The CDR3 DNA reads TGTGCCAGCAGGCCCGGGGGTGGAAATTCACCCCTCCACTTT.